The 32 T cell receptor beta chains below come from one sample, sequenced in a study of shared clonotypes between healthy human individuals. Sequencing used immunoSEQ multiplex PCR; TCRdb keeps in-frame clones, though not all of them. The sample contains about 2 million clones, about 95% of which appear only once. Terminally differentiated effector memory CD45RA+ cells were left out of the naive CD8 fraction, which was CD45RO-negative and positively selected for CCR7. Specimen: naive CD8+ T cells sorted from blood. These TCRs come from a man in his late teens or twenties in good health.

The rearrangement links TRBV27 to TRBJ2-7; TRBD1 aligns across 9 bases. V shed 1 base and J 7 bases; nucleotides not matched to a gene: 8. The CDR3 covers 15 residues. Germline V lookup: CDR1 MNHEY, CDR2 SMNVEV (reference sequence). The CDR3 sequence: CASSLWAGQGIEQYF. The CDR3 DNA reads TGTGCCAGCAGTTTATGGGCGGGACAGGGAATTGAGCAGTACTTC.

J is TRBJ1-1 and V is TRBV2; D might be TRBD1 (5 bases). The germline gives CDR1 SNHLY, CDR2 FYNNEI. The CDR3 totals 14 residues. Trimming shortened V by 3 bases and J by 2 bases, and 10 bases separated the two germline ends. The CDR3 DNA reads as TGTGCCAGCAGTGACTCGGGGCGTAACACTGAAGCTTTCTTT. It is translated as CASSDSGRNTEAFF. The entire variable domain, with the rest obtained from reference TRBV2 and TRBJ1-1, is as follows: EPEVTQTPSHQVTQMGQEVILRCVPISNHLYFYWYRQILGQKVEFLVSFYNNEISEKSEIFDDQFSVERPDGSNFTLKIRSTKLEDSAMYFCASSDSGRNTEAFFGQGTRLTVV.

The rearrangement links TRBV2 to TRBJ1-6; D remains unclear. Looked up from germline, CDR1 is SNHLY and CDR2 is FYNNEI. The CDR3 runs 15 residues. V lost 1 base, J lost 3 bases, and 7 bases lay in between. The chain's CDR3 is CASSEEFLYNSPLHF. The CDR3 DNA follows: TGTGCCAGCAGTGAAGAGTTCCTCTATAATTCACCCCTCCACTTT.

The chain uses TRBV7-6 and TRBJ2-1; D not resolved. Germline V CDR1 and CDR2: SGHVS, FNYEAQ. Deletions cut 5 bases from V and 0 bases from J, with 14 bases between. The CDR3 is made up of 16 amino acids. The DNA for the CDR3 is TGTGCCAGCAGCCTGGAGCCGCCCAGCTCCTACAATGAGCAGTTCTTC. Translating it yields CASSLEPPSSYNEQFF.

The chain couples TRBV6-6 to TRBJ1-1; the match to TRBD1 covers 8 bases. V lost 0 bases and J lost 5; bases outside the gene matches: 5. CDR3 size: 15 residues. Germline CDR1 and CDR2: MNHNY and SVGAGI (reference sequence). CDR3 in amino acids: CASSYSLDRGTEAFF. DNA for the CDR3: TGTGCCAGCAGTTACTCGCTCGACAGGGGAACTGAAGCTTTCTTT.

V usage is TRBV15 and J usage is TRBJ1-4; D is ambiguous. Germline assignment: CDR1 LNHNV and CDR2 YYDKDF (reference sequence). V lost 0 bases and J lost 10, with 12 bases in between. This CDR3 is 14 amino acids long. This CDR3 reads CATSRDRNIRKLFF. The CDR3 DNA reads TGTGCCACCAGCAGAGATCGGAACATTCGAAAACTGTTTTTT.

This chain connects TRBV6-1 to TRBJ1-6; no clear D gene. Trimming cost V 0 bases and J 10 bases, with 10 bases left between them. CDR3 length: 14 amino acids. The germline V gene has CDR1 MNHNS and CDR2 SASEGT. The CDR3 region has the DNA TGTGCCAGCAGTGAAGCCGGCGGAGCGTCACCCCTCCACTTT. It translates to CASSEAGGASPLHF.

The rearrangement links TRBV5-4 to TRBJ2-3; D call uncertain. The germline gives CDR1 SGHNT, CDR2 YYREEE (reference sequence). CDR3 length: 13 amino acids. The V gene lost 4 bases and the J gene lost 2 bases, with 8 bases spanning the gap. CDR3 nucleotide sequence: TGTGCCAGCAGCCCGTGGGCCACAGATACGCAGTATTTT. Translated, it gives CASSPWATDTQYF.

This clone was observed once. The V gene is TRBV27, the J gene TRBJ2-7; perhaps TRBD2 as D (5 bases). Germline lookup yields CDR1 MNHEY and CDR2 SMNVEV (reference sequence). CDR3 length equals 16 residues. With 3 bases removed from V and 4 bases from J, the gap between germline ends came to 19 bases. Here the CDR3 DNA reads TGTGCCAGCAGTTTCTCGAACCGGGGATCGGTGTACGAGCAGTACTTC. It specifies CASSFSNRGSVYEQYF.

This sequence joins TRBV30 and TRBJ2-5, with D hard to call. This CDR3 comprises 14 residues. Germline CDR1 GTSNPN, CDR2 SVGIG (reference sequence). Trimming cost V 1 base and J 4 bases, with 13 bases left between them. This CDR3 is CAWSDLGGIETQYF. DNA for the CDR3: TGTGCCTGGAGTGACCTTGGCGGTATAGAGACCCAGTACTTC.

The rearrangement joins TRBV19 to TRBJ1-2; possible D gene TRBD1, 5 bases. The germline gives CDR1 LNHDA, CDR2 SQIVND (reference sequence). The V and J ends lost 7 bases and 4 bases respectively, with 16 bases between them. The CDR3 is 14 amino acids. The DNA of the CDR3 is TGTGCCAGTAAAGGGGAGGTCTCGGGCTATGGCTACACCTTC. Translating it yields CASKGEVSGYGYTF. Based on the CDR3 plus reference TRBV19 and TRBJ1-2, the full variable domain is DGGITQSPKYLFRKEGQNVTLSCEQNLNHDAMYWYRQDPGQGLRLIYYSQIVNDFQKGDIAEGYSVSREKKESFPLTVTSAQKNPTAFYLCASKGEVSGYGYTFGSGTRLTVV.

The V call is TRBV6-5, the J call TRBJ1-5, with D possibly matching TRBD1 (6 bases). This CDR3 is built from 15 residues. V lost 5 bases, J lost 2 bases, and 13 bases lay in between. Germline V lookup: CDR1 MNHEY, CDR2 SVGAGI. The CDR3 DNA sequence: TGTGCCAGCAGTCAAACAGGGAGAGGCAATCAGCCCCAGCATTTT. Its translation: CASSQTGRGNQPQHF.

In its sample, this clone was seen once. The V call is TRBV4-2, the J call TRBJ2-7; 7 positions match TRBD2. CDR1 is LGHNA, CDR2 YNFKEQ, per germline. With 4 bases clipped from V and 7 bases from J, the junction kept 10 bases outside the gene matches. The CDR3 sequence is 14 residues long. This CDR3 reads CASSLGTTPEEQYF. CDR3 bases: TGTGCCAGCAGCCTTGGGACTACTCCTGAAGAGCAGTACTTC.

This chain uses TRBV10-1 with TRBJ2-7; the D gene is possibly TRBD1 (6 bases). There are 14 residues in the CDR3. CDR1 and CDR2 (germline): WNHNN, SYGVQD (reference sequence). With 5 bases removed from V and 3 bases from J, the gap between germline ends came to 14 bases. The CDR3 DNA reads TGCGCCAGCAGTACCGGACAGATTGGCTACGAGCAGTACTTC. It specifies CASSTGQIGYEQYF.

This clone was seen only a few times. J is TRBJ2-5 and V is TRBV7-9; 8 bases agree with TRBD1. CDR1 and CDR2 from the germline V gene are SEHNR and FQNEAQ (reference sequence). V lost 1 base, J lost 10 bases, and 5 bases stayed unmatched. The CDR3 has 13 residues. The CDR3 DNA is TGTGCCAGCAGCTTAGTCGACAGGGGAGGCCAGTACTTC. It is translated as CASSLVDRGGQYF.

This chain's CDR3 is CASSEYGTANEKLFF. CDR3 sequence (DNA): TGTGCCAGCAGTGAATACGGGACAGCTAATGAAAAACTGTTTTTT. The chain has TRBV25-1 and TRBJ1-4; 7 bases line up with TRBD1. The J segment lost 3 bases and the V segment lost 0 bases, leaving 1 base of the junction unmatched. The length of the CDR3 is 15 residues. CDR1 and CDR2 (germline): MGHDK, SYGVNS.

The V gene is TRBV5-4, the J gene TRBJ2-7, with D perhaps matching TRBD2 (6 bases). Germline CDR1 reads SGHNT; CDR2 reads YYREEE (reference sequence). This CDR3 contains 15 residues. V gave up 4 bases and J gave up 6 bases, with 20 bases separating them. DNA for the CDR3: TGTGCCAGCAGCCCTGGAGGAGGGAGTTTAAGCGAGCAGTACTTC. Residues: CASSPGGGSLSEQYF.

This chain uses TRBV15 with TRBJ2-3, with 9 bases identical to TRBD2. V was clipped by 5 bases and J by 4 bases; unmatched bases: 7. The V gene's germline CDR1 is LNHNV and CDR2 YYDKDF (reference sequence). The CDR3 contains 15 residues. The CDR3 nucleotides read TGTGCCACCAGCCTCGAGCGGGGGGAGGCAGATACGCAGTATTTT. This gives the protein CATSLERGEADTQYF.

The genes are TRBV9 and TRBJ2-7, with D perhaps assigned TRBD1 or TRBD2 (6 bases each). Germline CDR1 reads SGDLS; CDR2 reads YYNGEE. The CDR3 is 16 residues long. Trimming stripped 0 bases from V and 7 bases from J, with 20 bases between. CDR3 DNA sequence: TGTGCCAGCAGCGTAGATAAAGGGGGGAATGTCTTGGAGCAGTACTTC. This gives the protein CASSVDKGGNVLEQYF.

Here the CDR3 reads CASSLLDRTYEQYF. CDR3 sequence (DNA): TGTGCCAGCAGTTTACTTGACAGAACCTACGAGCAGTACTTC. The chain links TRBV27 to TRBJ2-7; D possibly corresponds to TRBD1 (5 bases). This CDR3 is built from 14 residues. Trimming removed 2 bases from V and 2 bases from J, with 10 bases in between. From germline, CDR1 is MNHEY and CDR2 SMNVEV (reference sequence).

V and J are TRBV4-1 and TRBJ2-7; D assignment may be TRBD1 or TRBD2 (5 bases each). V was shortened by 0 bases and J by 4 bases, with 22 bases between the two germline ends. Germline values: CDR1 MGHRA, CDR2 YSYEKL. CDR3 length: 18 residues. Written as DNA, the CDR3 is TGCGCCAGCAGCCAAGATCTAGGGGTAGAGGGGTTAAAGTACGAGCAGTACTTC. It yields the protein CASSQDLGVEGLKYEQYF.

This sequence joins TRBV27 and TRBJ1-6; weak D call: TRBD1 (6 bases). CDR3 size: 15 residues. Trimming removed 7 bases from V and 0 bases from J, with 10 bases in between. Germline lookup yields CDR1 MNHEY and CDR2 SMNVEV (reference sequence). The CDR3 region is CASKQGVSYNSPLHF. In nucleotides, the CDR3 is TGTGCCAGCAAACAGGGTGTCTCCTATAATTCACCCCTCCACTTT.

The V gene is TRBV4-1, the J gene TRBJ2-2; a possible D gene is TRBD1 (6 bases). The CDR3 covers 15 residues. Germline V gene data show CDR1 as MGHRA and CDR2 as YSYEKL. V lost 2 bases, J lost 3 bases, and 10 bases lay in between. The CDR3, as DNA: TGCGCCAGCAGCCAACGGCAGGGGTACACCGGGGAGCTGTTTTTT. Protein: CASSQRQGYTGELFF.

This chain connects TRBV10-3 to TRBJ2-3; 8 positions match TRBD1. CDR1 and CDR2 from the germline V gene are ENHRY and SYGVKD. V dropped 6 bases and J dropped 1; count of bases not matched to a gene: 3. The CDR3 has 14 amino acids. The CDR3 spells CAIRATGGTDTQYF. The CDR3 region has the DNA TGTGCCATCAGGGCGACAGGGGGCACAGATACGCAGTATTTT.

J is TRBJ1-4 and V is TRBV7-8; 9 nucleotides agree with TRBD1. The CDR3 spans 17 residues. Trimming at V came to 2 bases and at J to 8 bases, leaving 12 bases not matched to a gene. Germline V gene data show CDR1 as SGHVS and CDR2 as FQNEAQ. The CDR3 sequence is CASSLSAQQGANEKLFF. CDR3 sequence (DNA): TGTGCCAGCAGCTTAAGTGCCCAACAGGGGGCGAACGAAAAACTGTTTTTT. Supplemented by reference TRBV7-8 and TRBJ1-4, the full variable domain reads GAGVSQSPRYKVAKRGQDVALRCDPISGHVSLFWYQQALGQGPEFLTYFQNEAQLDKSGLPSDRFFAERPEGSVSTLKIQRTQQEDSAVYLCASSLSAQQGANEKLFFGSGTQLSVL.

Here the CDR3 reads CASSPRTGADTEAFF. The DNA for the CDR3 is TGCGCCAGCAGCCCTCGGACAGGGGCGGACACTGAAGCTTTCTTT. The V gene is TRBV5-1, the J gene TRBJ1-1; 9 bases line up with TRBD1. Germline CDR1 reads SGHRS; CDR2 reads YFSETQ. V gave up 4 bases and J gave up 3 bases; unmatched junction bases: 7. The CDR3 contains 15 residues.

V and J are TRBV15 and TRBJ1-5; D possibly corresponds to TRBD1 (5 bases). This CDR3 has 12 residues. CDR1 and CDR2 from the germline V gene are LNHNV and YYDKDF (reference sequence). Trimming shortened V by 8 bases and J by 3 bases, and 8 bases separated the two germline ends. The chain's CDR3 is CATQQVNQPQHF. The CDR3, as DNA: TGTGCCACCCAACAGGTCAATCAGCCCCAGCATTTT.

The V gene is TRBV25-1, the J gene TRBJ2-7, with D unclear. The CDR3 totals 12 residues. Germline V gene sequence: CDR1 MGHDK, CDR2 SYGVNS. The ends were cut back, 1 base at V and 7 bases at J, with 8 bases in the middle. CDR3 region: CASSEWSEEQYF. As DNA, the CDR3 is TGTGCCAGCAGTGAATGGAGTGAAGAGCAGTACTTC.

The J gene is TRBJ2-7, the V gene TRBV27; 8 bases map to TRBD1. From germline, CDR1 is MNHEY and CDR2 SMNVEV (reference sequence). The CDR3 is 15 residues long. J gave up 3 bases and V 2 bases, and 6 bases lay outside the gene matches. The chain's CDR3 is CASSLIGTGRYEQYF. The CDR3 DNA reads as TGTGCCAGCAGTTTAATCGGGACAGGACGCTACGAGCAGTACTTC.

With regard to this clone: Other DNA sequences from this sample encode an identical CDR3 as well. The rearrangement uses TRBV7-9 and TRBJ2-1, with 7 bases matching TRBD1. The CDR3 is 14 residues long. The germline gives CDR1 SEHNR, CDR2 FQNEAQ (reference sequence). After removal of 5 bases from V and 5 bases from J, the junction contained 6 bases not matched to a gene. This CDR3 reads CASSPLGGDNEQFF. Written as DNA, the CDR3 is TGTGCCAGCAGCCCCCTAGGGGGCGACAATGAGCAGTTCTTC.

The rearrangement uses TRBV5-1 and TRBJ1-2; D remains unclear. Germline lookup yields CDR1 SGHRS and CDR2 YFSETQ. V was shortened by 4 bases and J by 8 bases, with 15 bases between the two germline ends. The CDR3 is 13 residues long. CDR3 residues: CASSHFPSAGYTF. DNA for the CDR3: TGCGCCAGCAGCCATTTTCCTTCGGCGGGCTACACCTTC.

The rearrangement uses TRBV9 and TRBJ2-1, with no clear D. Germline values: CDR1 SGDLS, CDR2 YYNGEE. The CDR3 length is 13 residues. The V end was cut by 4 bases, the J end by 1 base, with 6 bases between. DNA of the CDR3: TGTGCCAGCAGCATGGGGTCCTACAATGAGCAGTTCTTC. It codes for CASSMGSYNEQFF.